Shown below are 19 T cell receptor beta chains from a single sample sequenced in a study of CD8+ T cells in alopecia areata. The treatment was: oral pan-JAK inhibitor, 5-10 mg twice daily. cDNA serving as the sequencing template came from extracted, reverse transcribed RNA. Repertoires were generated with immunoSEQ multiplex PCR, while TCRdb's copy carries only in-frame clones and drops some. The sample includes fewer than 250,000 clones, around three fifths of them seen just once. The starting material was CD4+ T cells sorted from blood, obtained at approximately week 49, from a patient treated with tofacitinib. These receptors came from a human donor with alopecia areata.

This clone is a singleton in its sample. The V call is TRBV4-1, the J call TRBJ2-7; 7 positions agree with TRBD2. This CDR3 spans 14 amino acids. Trimming took 3 bases from V and 5 from J; bases not matched to a gene: 7. From germline, CDR1 is MGHRA and CDR2 YSYEKL. CDR3 coding DNA: TGCGCCAGCAGCCACCACTCCGGGACTAACGAGCAGTACTTC. Its protein product is CASSHHSGTNEQYF.

This rearrangement joins TRBV29-1 to TRBJ1-5; D is uncertain. V dropped 6 bases and J dropped 5 bases, with 17 bases sitting between them. The CDR3 extends over 14 amino acids. The germline V gene encodes CDR1 SQVTM and CDR2 ANQGSEA. The DNA of the CDR3 is TGCAGCGTCGGCGGACTGAGTCCGGATCAGCCCCAGCATTTT. It is translated as CSVGGLSPDQPQHF.

The chain carries TRBV2 and TRBJ1-2; TRBD1 aligns across 10 bases. This CDR3 region has 13 residues. V shed 9 bases, J shed 4 bases, and the junction held 5 bases outside the gene matches. The germline gives CDR1 SNHLY, CDR2 FYNNEI. CDR3 protein: CARRDRGSYGYTF. The CDR3 coding sequence is TGTGCCAGGCGGGACAGGGGAAGCTATGGCTACACCTTC. Supplemented by reference TRBV2 and TRBJ1-2, the full variable domain reads EPEVTQTPSHQVTQMGQEVILRCVPISNHLYFYWYRQILGQKVEFLVSFYNNEISEKSEIFDDQFSVERPDGSNFTLKIRSTKLEDSAMYFCARRDRGSYGYTFGSGTRLTVV.

The V call is TRBV30, the J call TRBJ1-1; D gene unclear. The germline V gene has CDR1 GTSNPN and CDR2 SVGIG (reference sequence). Between the trimmed V and J ends, which lost 2 bases and 10 bases, there was a span of 11 bases. This CDR3 is built from 11 residues. The CDR3 region has the DNA TGTGCCTGGAGTCGTAAGGAGAGAGCTTTCTTT. This sequence encodes CAWSRKERAFF.

The rearrangement joins TRBV28 to TRBJ2-6; weak D call: TRBD1 (6 bases). The CDR3 runs to 15 residues. V shed 6 bases and J shed 2 bases, with 11 bases lying between them. Germline loops: CDR1 MDHEN, CDR2 SYDVKM. CDR3: CASSLQGAGANVLTF. The CDR3 nucleotides are TGTGCCAGCAGCCTACAGGGAGCTGGGGCCAACGTCCTGACTTTC.

This clone was picked up a small number of times. The chain carries TRBV25-1 and TRBJ2-5; 7 bases are shared with TRBD1. The CDR3 sequence is 16 residues long. V lost 4 bases to trimming and J lost 5 bases; unmatched junction nucleotides: 13. Germline V gene data show CDR1 as MGHDK and CDR2 as SYGVNS. CDR3 bases: TGTGCCAGCAGTGGAGACGACTCCAGGGGGTGGGAGACCCAGTACTTC. Encoded protein: CASSGDDSRGWETQYF. Together with reference TRBV25-1 and TRBJ2-5, the CDR3 gives the full variable domain: EADIYQTPRYLVIGTGKKITLECSQTMGHDKMYWYQQDPGMELHLIHYSYGVNSTEKGDLSSESTVSRIRTEHFPLTLESARPSHTSQYLCASSGDDSRGWETQYFGPGTRLLVL.

This rearrangement joins TRBV5-1 to TRBJ2-1, with D hard to call. The germline gives CDR1 SGHRS, CDR2 YFSETQ. The V gene lost 4 bases and the J gene lost 10 bases, with 9 bases spanning the gap. The length of the CDR3 is 11 residues. The CDR3 loop is CASSADQEQFF. The CDR3 coding sequence is TGCGCCAGCAGCGCGGACCAGGAGCAGTTCTTC.

The CDR3 DNA is TGTGCCAGCAGTGAAACGACAGTTACAGATACGCAGTATTTT. It is translated as CASSETTVTDTQYF. V gene TRBV25-1 combines with J gene TRBJ2-3, with D possibly being TRBD1 (5 bases). CDR1 and CDR2 from the germline V gene are MGHDK and SYGVNS. The V end was cut by 2 bases, the J end by 3 bases, with 9 bases between. CDR3 length equals 14 residues. Based on the CDR3 plus reference TRBV25-1 and TRBJ2-3, the full variable domain is EADIYQTPRYLVIGTGKKITLECSQTMGHDKMYWYQQDPGMELHLIHYSYGVNSTEKGDLSSESTVSRIRTEHFPLTLESARPSHTSQYLCASSETTVTDTQYFGPGTRLTVL.

V usage is TRBV29-1 and J usage is TRBJ2-3; TRBD1 matches 9 bases. The trim removed 1 base at V and 3 bases at J, leaving 5 bases unmatched. The CDR3 runs 15 residues. Germline V gives CDR1 SQVTM, CDR2 ANQGSEA. The CDR3 loop is CSVEGTGVGTDTQYF. The DNA of the CDR3 is TGCAGCGTTGAAGGGACAGGGGTGGGTACAGATACGCAGTATTTT.

The chain recombines TRBV2 with TRBJ2-7; D ambiguous. V gave up 10 bases and J gave up 7 bases, with 14 bases separating them. Looked up from germline, CDR1 is SNHLY and CDR2 is FYNNEI. This CDR3 is 11 amino acids long. This CDR3 is CATQLEGEQYF. DNA of the CDR3: TGTGCCACACAGTTGGAAGGAGAGCAGTACTTC.

The genes are TRBV30 and TRBJ1-1; D not certain. The CDR3 is 11 residues long. Germline V gene sequence: CDR1 GTSNPN, CDR2 SVGIG (reference sequence). Trimming took off 4 bases at V and 7 bases at J, with 10 bases between the two ends. The CDR3 region is CAWNKGIEAFF. In DNA form, the CDR3 reads TGTGCCTGGAACAAGGGTATTGAAGCTTTCTTT.

The chain combines TRBV29-1 with TRBJ2-7; 8 nucleotides line up with TRBD1. V lost 5 bases and J lost 1; bases outside the gene matches: 7. Per the germline V gene, CDR1 is SQVTM and CDR2 is ANQGSEA. The CDR3 consists of 14 residues. This chain's CDR3 is CSVYQTGVSYEQYF. Here the CDR3 DNA reads TGCAGCGTTTACCAGACAGGGGTTTCCTACGAGCAGTACTTC.

In DNA form, the CDR3 reads TGTGCCAGCAGCTTACGTCAGCGGAGTCCGGTAACTAATGAAAAACTGTTTTTT. It translates to CASSLRQRSPVTNEKLFF. The V and J genes are TRBV7-8 and TRBJ1-4, with D uncertain. This CDR3 spans 18 amino acids. CDR1 and CDR2 (germline): SGHVS, FQNEAQ. Trimming took off 2 bases at V and 1 base at J, with 17 bases between the two ends.

The chain uses TRBV27 and TRBJ2-7, with D unresolved. Germline V gene lookup returns CDR1 MNHEY and CDR2 SMNVEV (reference sequence). This CDR3 contains 15 residues. The ends were cut back, 3 bases at V and 3 bases at J, with 15 bases in the middle. CDR3 residues: CASSFYSAASYEQYF. The CDR3, as DNA: TGTGCCAGCAGTTTTTATTCCGCGGCGAGCTACGAGCAGTACTTC.

This clone was seen once. The chain combines TRBV10-3 with TRBJ2-2, with 7 nucleotides matching TRBD1. V gave up 7 bases and J gave up 5 bases; unmatched junction bases: 7. Germline V lookup: CDR1 ENHRY, CDR2 SYGVKD. The length of the CDR3 is 14 residues. The CDR3 region is CAINEGASTGELFF. Written as DNA, the CDR3 is TGTGCCATCAACGAGGGGGCGAGTACCGGGGAGCTGTTTTTT.

The chain uses TRBV27 and TRBJ2-6; D not resolved. Per germline, CDR1 MNHEY and CDR2 SMNVEV (reference sequence). The CDR3 contains 13 residues. V was shortened by 6 bases and J by 0 bases, with 3 bases between the two germline ends. CDR3 residues: CASSPSGANVLTF. As DNA, the CDR3 is TGTGCCAGCAGCCCCTCTGGGGCCAACGTCCTGACTTTC.

In nucleotides, the CDR3 is TGTGCCAGCAGCGTAAACGAGGGAAACACCATATATTTT. Translating gives CASSVNEGNTIYF. The chain couples TRBV5-6 to TRBJ1-3; D is unresolved. The V end was cut by 4 bases, the J end by 4 bases, with 9 bases between. The CDR3 has 13 residues. CDR1 is SGHDT and CDR2 is YYEEEE in the germline V gene.

This chain uses TRBV30 with TRBJ2-1; TRBD1 aligns across 7 bases. J lost 4 bases, V lost 4 bases, and 4 bases had no gene match. CDR1 is GTSNPN and CDR2 is SVGIG in the germline V gene (reference sequence). The CDR3 contains 13 residues. CDR3 region: CAWNEDRYNEQFF. DNA of the CDR3: TGTGCCTGGAACGAGGACAGGTACAATGAGCAGTTCTTC.

The rearrangement uses TRBV14 and TRBJ1-1; TRBD1 might be the D (6 bases). This CDR3 has 15 residues. Trimming took 0 bases from V and 5 from J, leaving 13 bases between them. Germline V gene data show CDR1 as SGHDN and CDR2 as FVKESK. The CDR3: CASSQDLGGWTEAFF. The CDR3 DNA sequence: TGTGCCAGCAGCCAAGATTTGGGGGGCTGGACTGAAGCTTTCTTT.